This T cell receptor (beta chain) was found in a study of cytomegalovirus exposure and HLA in healthy donors. The wider study: When 350 to 500 donors were genotyped, more than 70% of them were found to fall in the Caucasian-associated ancestry cluster. Whole-study findings and limits: A missense DCLRE1C variant was associated with V- and J-gene trimming of TCR beta chains in a later analysis, and an independent cohort replicated the association. Sequencing likely produced, as an artifact, a cluster of highly shared sequence variants.

Both 60 Vbeta primers and 13 Jbeta primers went into the PCR. The data were produced by immunoSEQ multiplex PCR, yet TCRdb's version contains in-frame clones alone and is incomplete. The sample contains tens of thousands of clones, about 76% of which appear only once. Germline trimming cut 5 bases from V and 11 bases from J; bases unmatched to any gene: 3. This CDR3 comprises 11 residues. Germline-derived CDR1 and CDR2 are MNHNS and SASEGT. Each of the donors was a healthy bone marrow donor. Concerning this clone: Its target is not known.

This clonotype originated in a man aged 45-65 years in good health and CMV-seronegative. The rearrangement links TRBV6-1 to TRBJ1-5, with 7 bases matching TRBD1. What was sequenced was PBMCs. The CDR3 is CASSTTGSQHF. The DNA of the CDR3 is TGTGCCAGCAGTACGACAGGGTCCCAGCATTTT.